A single sample gave rise to the 4 T cell receptor beta chains below, sequenced in a study of technical replicates of blood from a few donors. This table comes from immunoSEQ multiplex PCR, and its TCRdb copy is limited to in-frame clones, with some not included. The sample has roughly 100,000 clones, under 97% seen once. Source material: T cells isolated from PBMCs. All receptors come from a human donor in good health.

The CDR3 DNA reads as TGCGCCAGCAGCTATGGACAGGGGGCCACTGAAGCTTTCTTT. Its protein product is CASSYGQGATEAFF. V and J are TRBV5-1 and TRBJ1-1; 11 bases align to TRBD1. CDR3 length: 14 residues. V trimming: 3 bases; J trimming: 4 bases; junction bases outside the gene matches: 2. The V gene's germline CDR1 is SGHRS and CDR2 YFSETQ.

The rearrangement uses TRBV5-1 and TRBJ2-7, with D possibly TRBD1 on 6 matching bases. With 0 bases removed from V and 4 bases from J, the gap between germline ends came to 11 bases. This CDR3 contains 14 residues. Per germline, CDR1 SGHRS and CDR2 YFSETQ. CDR3 DNA sequence: TGCGCCAGCAGCTTGGGTAACAGGGATTACGAGCAGTACTTC. Amino acids: CASSLGNRDYEQYF. The whole variable domain, filled in from reference TRBV5-1 and TRBJ2-7, reads KAGVTQTPRYLIKTRGQQVTLSCSPISGHRSVSWYQQTPGQGLQFLFEYFSETQRNKGNFPGRFSGRQFSNSRSEMNVSTLELGDSALYLCASSLGNRDYEQYFGPGTRLTVT.

The V and J genes are TRBV11-3 and TRBJ1-6, with D possibly being TRBD1 (5 bases). This CDR3 spans 14 amino acids. CDR1 is SGHNT and CDR2 is YENEEA in the germline V gene. V was trimmed by 8 bases and J by 7 bases, leaving 15 bases between them. CDR3 region: CASRRQLDNSPLHF. DNA of the CDR3: TGTGCCAGCCGAAGACAGTTAGACAATTCACCCCTCCACTTT.

J is TRBJ2-1 and V is TRBV14; D may be TRBD1 (5 bases). From germline, CDR1 is SGHDN and CDR2 FVKESK. Trimming removed 1 base from V and 8 bases from J, with 18 bases in between. The CDR3 has 16 amino acids. CDR3 sequence (DNA): TGTGCCAGCAGCCAAGTGACAGCCTTAAGGGGCGATGAGCAGTTCTTC. Translated, it gives CASSQVTALRGDEQFF.